The rows below give T cell receptor beta chains drawn from one sample of a study of T cell responses to AZD1222 COVID-19 vaccine. Clones were sequenced by immunoSEQ multiplex PCR, and TCRdb holds only the in-frame ones, with some missing. The sample includes roughly 180,000 clones, about 93% of them seen just once. Sequencing used peripheral blood, obtained 28 days after the second dose of the MenACWY control vaccine. Receptors were obtained from an adult who received the MenACWY meningococcal vaccine as a control. Both conserved end residues are part of each CDR3. Fields, in order: J gene, clone size, D gene, V gene, CDR3 protein, CDR3 DNA. A D gene is named only where the DNA matches it firmly. A row's size may be missing; if present it is once, few, many or a size class.

TRBJ2-1 | NA | NA | TRBV5-1 | CASSSTLGVNEQFF | TGCGCCAGCAGCTCAACTCTAGGGGTGAATGAGCAGTTCTTC
TRBJ2-2 | NA | NA | TRBV7-2 | CASRGRENTGELFF | TGTGCCAGCAGAGGAAGGGAAAACACCGGGGAGCTGTTTTTT
TRBJ1-2 | NA | NA | TRBV28 | CASSSGAGFGYTF | TGTGCCAGCAGTTCCGGGGCGGGCTTTGGCTACACCTTC
TRBJ1-4 | NA | NA | TRBV3-1/TRBV3-2 | CASSPLKLGGKLFF | TGTGCCAGCAGCCCCCTAAAACTGGGGGGAAAACTGTTTTTT
TRBJ2-5 | NA | NA | TRBV29-1 | CSVRWLIQETQYF | TGCAGCGTTCGATGGCTGATACAAGAGACCCAGTACTTC
TRBJ2-1 | NA | NA | TRBV6-2/TRBV6-3 | CASSFHRLSGNEQFF | TGTGCCAGCAGTTTCCACCGACTAAGCGGCAATGAGCAGTTCTTC
TRBJ1-4 | once | NA | TRBV30 | CAWRMTLTRVEKLFF | TGTGCCTGGAGGATGACTTTAACTCGGGTTGAAAAACTGTTTTTT
TRBJ2-7 | NA | NA | TRBV23-1 | CASSPRGGTYEQYF | TGCGCCAGCAGTCCTCGGGGAGGAACCTACGAGCAGTACTTC
TRBJ1-1 | NA | NA | TRBV30 | CAWNTGWYTEAFF | TGTGCCTGGAACACAGGGTGGTACACTGAAGCTTTCTTT
TRBJ1-2 | NA | NA | TRBV21-1 | CASSSHSPRAVLPRGYTF | TGTGCCAGCAGCTCCCACTCTCCCCGGGCAGTCCTTCCCCGCGGCTACACCTTC